This T cell receptor (beta chain) was sequenced in a study of CD8+ T cells in alopecia areata. Study-level background: Tofacitinib was given for 6 to 18 months, then stopped for 6 months.

V was trimmed by 6 bases and J by 5 bases, leaving 11 bases between them. The CDR3 spans 12 residues. Germline values: CDR1 SQVTM, CDR2 ANQGSEA. Worth noting for this clone: Its antigen is undetermined.

Treatment: oral pan-JAK inhibitor, 5-10 mg twice daily. It was from alopecia areata patients that lesional scalp punch biopsies and peripheral blood were collected. Isolation of CD4+ and CD8+ T cells from PBMCs was achieved by sorting. General study points: Against the mouse data, patients shared TCRs less clearly, possibly for HLA reasons.

Extraction and reverse transcription of RNA yielded cDNA as the sequencing template. Sequencing used immunoSEQ multiplex PCR; TCRdb keeps in-frame clones, though not all of them. This sample carries roughly 230,000 clones, about 40% of them seen once, and the ten largest clones take roughly 2.6%. The sequencing used CD4+ T cells sorted from blood, collected between weeks 36 and 40, from a patient treated with tofacitinib. This receptor was taken from a human donor with alopecia areata. V usage is TRBV29-1 and J usage is TRBJ2-1; D possibly uses TRBD1 or TRBD2 (6 bases each). This CDR3 reads CSVRRGNNEQFF. CDR3 sequence (DNA): TGCAGCGTCCGGAGGGGGAACAATGAGCAGTTCTTC.